The 19 T cell receptor beta chains listed next were all sequenced from one sample in a study of shared clonotypes between healthy human individuals. Libraries were prepared by immunoSEQ multiplex PCR; TCRdb keeps only in-frame clonotypes and omits some of them. The sample lists roughly 330,000 clones, about 74% occurring once. Sequencing was done on a sample of memory CD4+ T cells sorted from blood. Stated subset: CD45RA-negative fraction. Source of these receptors: a man aged 25 to 45 in good health.

J is TRBJ2-2 and V is TRBV27; no firm D call. Germline CDR1 is MNHEY and CDR2 is SMNVEV (reference sequence). Trimming left V 5 bases short and J 2 bases short, with 12 bases between. CDR3 length equals 15 residues. The CDR3 DNA reads TGTGCCAGCAGTCTCGTAGGATCTAACACCGGGGAGCTGTTTTTT. Translation gives CASSLVGSNTGELFF.

The sample holds many counts of this clone. V usage is TRBV4-1 and J usage is TRBJ2-3, with 12 bases fitting TRBD2. Germline CDR1 MGHRA, CDR2 YSYEKL. CDR3 length: 17 residues. The V gene end was trimmed by 3 bases and the J gene end by 2 bases; junction bases not matched to a gene: 6. The CDR3 sequence is CASSQSGLAGNTDTQYF. In DNA form, the CDR3 reads TGCGCCAGCAGCCAGTCCGGACTAGCGGGGAACACAGATACGCAGTATTTT.

The chain has TRBV29-1 and TRBJ1-2, with D unclear. The CDR3 runs to 12 residues. V was trimmed by 0 bases and J by 6 bases, leaving 8 bases between them. CDR1 is SQVTM, CDR2 ANQGSEA, per germline. The CDR3 sequence: CSVEDNFDGYTF. CDR3 DNA: TGCAGCGTTGAAGATAACTTTGATGGCTACACCTTC.

The CDR3 sequence is CAISESQGNYGYTF. For the CDR3, the DNA is TGTGCCATCAGTGAGTCGCAAGGAAACTATGGCTACACCTTC. This chain uses TRBV10-3 with TRBJ1-2; D ambiguous. Trimming pared 0 bases from V and 2 bases from J, leaving 7 bases between. CDR1 is ENHRY, CDR2 SYGVKD, per germline. The CDR3 loop spans 14 amino acids.

The chain is built from TRBV9 and TRBJ2-1; possibly TRBD2 for D (6 bases). Trimming left V 0 bases short and J 9 bases short, with 10 bases between. CDR1 and CDR2 (germline): SGDLS, YYNGEE. This CDR3 spans 13 amino acids. CDR3 coding DNA: TGTGCCAGCAGCGTAGTCCCCGGGGGTGAGCAGTTCTTC. Its translation is CASSVVPGGEQFF.

This clone showed up just once. V usage is TRBV10-3 and J usage is TRBJ2-1; tentative D call: TRBD1 (8 bases). The CDR3 is 14 amino acids. CDR1 is ENHRY and CDR2 is SYGVKD in the germline V gene. V dropped 7 bases and J dropped 6 bases, with 16 bases sitting between them. The CDR3 sequence is CAITPDREGNEQFF. The DNA for the CDR3 is TGTGCCATCACCCCGGACAGGGAGGGCAATGAGCAGTTCTTC.

This clone came up once. This chain uses TRBV5-4 with TRBJ2-2; D is ambiguous. Trimming stripped 4 bases from V and 5 bases from J, with 18 bases between. Per germline, CDR1 SGHNT and CDR2 YYREEE (reference sequence). This CDR3 spans 16 amino acids. The CDR3 nucleotides read TGTGCCAGCAGCCCCCAGGTTGCAACCCAGACCGGGGAGCTGTTTTTT. It codes for CASSPQVATQTGELFF.

This clone was recorded once. The V and J genes are TRBV6-1 and TRBJ1-2, with 7 bases identical to TRBD1. Trimming took 8 bases from V and 4 from J; bases not matched to a gene: 7. Germline V gene sequence: CDR1 MNHNS, CDR2 SASEGT. The CDR3 has 13 amino acids. CDR3 DNA: TGTGCCAGCCGGGTACAGGGGCGCTATGGCTACACCTTC. Its protein product is CASRVQGRYGYTF.

The V call is TRBV28, the J call TRBJ1-2, with a tentative D call TRBD1 (6 bases). The V end lost 7 bases, the J end lost 6 bases, and 18 bases lay between the germline ends. In germline, CDR1 is MDHEN, CDR2 SYDVKM. The CDR3 runs 14 residues. The CDR3 DNA is TGTGCCAGCATCCCAGGGGCGGAGGCGAATGGCTACACCTTC. It yields the protein CASIPGAEANGYTF.

The sample holds one count of this clone. The chain recombines TRBV9 with TRBJ2-1, with 8 bases identical to TRBD1. Trimming took 4 bases from V and 5 from J; bases not matched to a gene: 11. The CDR3 spans 16 residues. Germline V CDR1 and CDR2: SGDLS, YYNGEE. In DNA, the CDR3 is TGTGCCAGCAGCAAATCGACAGGGGTAACCGACAATGAGCAGTTCTTC. Translated: CASSKSTGVTDNEQFF.

Concerning this clone itself: With a much larger clone just one base away, this may be a read error. Other DNA sequences in the sample encode the same CDR3. J is TRBJ1-2 and V is TRBV6-5; no definite D call. Germline V gene lookup returns CDR1 MNHEY and CDR2 SVGAGI. The CDR3 consists of 12 residues. Here the CDR3 reads CASSGLTGGYTF. CDR3 coding DNA: TGTGCCAGCAGTGGACTAACTGGTGGCTATACCTTC.

This clone has just a few counts. CDR3 nucleotides: TGTGCCAGCTCACCACGAAGCGAATCCTACGAGCAGTACTTC. Translating it yields CASSPRSESYEQYF. V usage is TRBV18 and J usage is TRBJ2-7; D gene unclear. The V gene lost 1 base and the J gene lost 1 base, with 8 bases spanning the gap. This CDR3 spans 14 amino acids. CDR1 and CDR2 from the germline V gene are KGHSH and LQKENI.

The chain carries TRBV6-4 and TRBJ2-4, with 8 bases identical to TRBD1. From germline, CDR1 is MRHNA and CDR2 SNTAGT. V shed 10 bases and J 2 bases; nucleotides not matched to a gene: 16. CDR3 length: 17 residues. This CDR3 is CANTREGGQATKNIQYF. CDR3 in DNA: TGTGCCAACACAAGGGAAGGGGGACAGGCCACCAAAAACATTCAGTACTTC.

This rearrangement joins TRBV27 to TRBJ1-2; 11 bases match TRBD1. J lost 8 bases, V lost 5 bases, and 7 bases had no gene match. CDR1 and CDR2 from the germline V gene are MNHEY and SMNVEV (reference sequence). The CDR3 has 14 amino acids. The DNA for the CDR3 is TGTGCCAGCAGTCTGGGACAGGGGGTAGGAGGCTACACCTTC. This gives the protein CASSLGQGVGGYTF.

The chain combines TRBV25-1 with TRBJ2-3; no reliable D call. Trimming took 6 bases from V and 5 from J, leaving 9 bases between them. This CDR3 has 12 amino acids. The germline V gene encodes CDR1 MGHDK and CDR2 SYGVNS. The CDR3 DNA sequence: TGTGCCAGCAGAAGAGTAGAAGATACGCAGTATTTT. Amino acid sequence: CASRRVEDTQYF. Supplemented by reference TRBV25-1 and TRBJ2-3, the full variable domain reads EADIYQTPRYLVIGTGKKITLECSQTMGHDKMYWYQQDPGMELHLIHYSYGVNSTEKGDLSSESTVSRIRTEHFPLTLESARPSHTSQYLCASRRVEDTQYFGPGTRLTVL.

V gene TRBV23-1 combines with J gene TRBJ1-1; 9 nucleotides line up with TRBD1. TRBV23-1 is treated as an ORF (open reading frame) with a function not yet certain. The V gene end was trimmed by 0 bases and the J gene end by 4 bases; junction bases not matched to a gene: 6. The CDR3 runs 16 residues. CDR3 in DNA: TGCGCCAGCAGTCAATCGGGACAGGGAGTTACCACTGAAGCTTTCTTT. Its protein product is CASSQSGQGVTTEAFF.

This chain joins TRBV18 and TRBJ2-1; 8 bases agree with TRBD2. Germline-derived CDR1 and CDR2 are KGHSH and LQKENI. This CDR3 has 19 amino acids. V was clipped by 1 base and J by 1 base; unmatched bases: 12. CDR3: CASSPLATGGGYSYNEQFF. The DNA of the CDR3 is TGTGCCAGCTCACCACTAGCGACGGGAGGGGGTTATTCCTACAATGAGCAGTTCTTC.

Concerning this clone itself: Different DNA sequences within this sample yield the same CDR3. The genes are TRBV5-4 and TRBJ2-3; D is uncertain. The germline CDR1 and CDR2 sequences are SGHNT and YYREEE (reference sequence). The CDR3 is 13 residues long. The ends were cut back, 0 bases at V and 0 bases at J, with 2 bases in the middle. The CDR3 here is CASSLGSTDTQYF. The CDR3 coding sequence is TGTGCCAGCAGCTTGGGGAGCACAGATACGCAGTATTTT.

This sequence joins TRBV5-1 and TRBJ2-2; TRBD2 matches at 9 bases. The CDR3 has 17 residues. Germline CDR1 SGHRS, CDR2 YFSETQ. J was trimmed by 4 bases and V by 0 bases; bases with no gene match: 7. The CDR3 reads CASSLVGGRAGTGELFF. CDR3 DNA: TGCGCCAGCAGCTTGGTAGGCGGGAGGGCCGGCACCGGGGAGCTGTTTTTT.